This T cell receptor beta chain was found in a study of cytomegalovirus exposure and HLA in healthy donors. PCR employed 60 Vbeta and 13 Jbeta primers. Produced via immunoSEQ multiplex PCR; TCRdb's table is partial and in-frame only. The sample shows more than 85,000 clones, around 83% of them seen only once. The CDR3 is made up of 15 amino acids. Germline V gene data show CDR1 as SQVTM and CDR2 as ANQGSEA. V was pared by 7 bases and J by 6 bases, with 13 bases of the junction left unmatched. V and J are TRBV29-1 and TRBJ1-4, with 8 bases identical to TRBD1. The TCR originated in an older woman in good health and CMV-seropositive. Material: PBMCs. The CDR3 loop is CSAPGQGGTDEKLFF. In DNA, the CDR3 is TGCAGCGCCCCTGGACAGGGAGGGACGGATGAAAAACTGTTTTTT.